The 27 T cell receptor beta chains below all came from one sample that was sequenced in a study of blood T cell repertoires in COVID-19. Sequencing used immunoSEQ multiplex PCR; TCRdb keeps in-frame clones, though not all of them. Among a few hundred thousand clones listed, around 86% were seen once. Sequenced sample: peripheral blood. The receptors stem from a woman aged 25-40 years with active or convalescent COVID-19.

The chain combines TRBV19 with TRBJ1-5, with 10 nucleotides matching TRBD1. CDR3 size: 15 residues. Per germline, CDR1 LNHDA and CDR2 SQIVND (reference sequence). Trimming cost V 5 bases and J 5 bases; bases outside gene matches: 6. The CDR3 here is CASSPGTGDYQPQHF. Written as DNA, the CDR3 is TGTGCCAGTAGTCCCGGGACAGGGGATTATCAGCCCCAGCATTTT.

The chain recombines TRBV19 with TRBJ2-1; 8 positions match TRBD1. Per the germline V gene, CDR1 is LNHDA and CDR2 is SQIVND (reference sequence). V trimming: 7 bases; J trimming: 8 bases; junction bases outside the gene matches: 25. This CDR3 comprises 19 residues. The CDR3 protein is CASTPSRGQGAPHGYEQFF. The CDR3 region has the DNA TGTGCCAGTACCCCATCGCGAGGGCAGGGGGCGCCTCACGGCTATGAGCAGTTCTTC.

The count of this clone is one. Other DNA sequences in the sample encode the same CDR3. The genes are TRBV18 and TRBJ1-2, with unresolved D. Germline V gene sequence: CDR1 KGHSH, CDR2 LQKENI. This CDR3 spans 13 amino acids. The ends were cut back, 2 bases at V and 4 bases at J, with 8 bases in the middle. CDR3 DNA sequence: TGTGCCAGCTCACCAGGAACAGCCTATGGCTACACCTTC. It yields the protein CASSPGTAYGYTF.

This rearrangement joins TRBV27 to TRBJ1-3; D possibly corresponds to TRBD1 (5 bases). This CDR3 is built from 16 residues. Germline CDR1 and CDR2: MNHEY and SMNVEV (reference sequence). V dropped 7 bases and J dropped 4 bases, with 20 bases sitting between them. Here the CDR3 reads CASIPPGLSGGNTIYF. DNA for the CDR3: TGTGCCAGCATCCCCCCAGGGTTGTCGGGCGGAAACACCATATATTTT.

The chain is built from TRBV5-1 and TRBJ2-3; TRBD2 agrees at 13 bases. The germline V gene encodes CDR1 SGHRS and CDR2 YFSETQ. The V and J ends lost 3 bases and 1 base, in that order; junction bases with no gene match: 5. The CDR3 sequence is 17 residues long. The CDR3 DNA reads TGCGCCAGCAGCTCCGGGACTAGCGGGGCTGGCACAGATACGCAGTATTTT. Protein: CASSSGTSGAGTDTQYF. Full variable domain (remainder filled in from reference TRBV5-1 and TRBJ2-3): KAGVTQTPRYLIKTRGQQVTLSCSPISGHRSVSWYQQTPGQGLQFLFEYFSETQRNKGNFPGRFSGRQFSNSRSEMNVSTLELGDSALYLCASSSGTSGAGTDTQYFGPGTRLTVL.

The chain recombines TRBV6-5 with TRBJ1-1; 7 nucleotides match TRBD1. The CDR3 consists of 15 residues. V gave up 4 bases and J gave up 7 bases; unmatched junction bases: 12. In germline, CDR1 is MNHEY, CDR2 SVGAGI. In DNA form, the CDR3 reads TGTGCCAGCAGTTTCTACTTGACAGGGCGCATTGAAGCTTTCTTT. It yields the protein CASSFYLTGRIEAFF.

The J gene is TRBJ1-6, the V gene TRBV7-3; no firm D call. V was cut by 1 base and J by 9 bases, with 16 bases left in between. This CDR3 contains 16 residues. Germline-derived CDR1 and CDR2 are SGHTA and FQGTGA. As DNA, the CDR3 is TGTGCCAGCAGCTTAAATCCGAGGGTTTACGGTTCACCCCTCCACTTT. As protein: CASSLNPRVYGSPLHF.

This chain connects TRBV24-1 to TRBJ1-1; the D is unclear. The CDR3 is 13 residues long. The germline CDR1 and CDR2 sequences are KGHDR and SFDVKD. V shed 8 bases and J shed 4 bases, with 13 bases lying between them. The CDR3 reads CATMAGYGTEAFF. For the CDR3, the DNA is TGTGCCACCATGGCCGGGTACGGCACTGAAGCTTTCTTT.

This clone has a handful of counts. The CDR3, as DNA: TGTGCCAGCAGCACACAGGGGGCGTTGGTCCCTAATTCACCCCTCCACTTT. Residues: CASSTQGALVPNSPLHF. The chain has TRBV7-2 and TRBJ1-6, with 9 bases that match TRBD1. Losses at the gene ends were 5 bases for V and 6 bases for J; bases not matched to a gene: 11. This CDR3 has 17 amino acids. Germline V gene sequence: CDR1 SGHTA, CDR2 FQGNSA. The variable domain in full, with the rest retrieved from reference TRBV7-2 and TRBJ1-6, is GAGVSQSPSNKVTEKGKDVELRCDPISGHTALYWYRQSLGQGLEFLIYFQGNSAPDKSGLPSDRFSAERTGGSVSTLTIQRTQQEDSAVYLCASSTQGALVPNSPLHFGNGTRLTVT.

V is TRBV7-9 and J is TRBJ1-6; TRBD1 agrees at 7 bases. Germline V gene data show CDR1 as SEHNR and CDR2 as FQNEAQ (reference sequence). The CDR3 is 14 residues long. V dropped 6 bases and J dropped 9; count of bases not matched to a gene: 8. The CDR3 DNA sequence: TGTGCCAGCAGTAAGGGGGCCTCGGGTTCACCCCTCCACTTT. Translating gives CASSKGASGSPLHF.

This sequence joins TRBV13 and TRBJ1-2; 7 bases fit TRBD1. This CDR3 has 13 amino acids. Germline CDR1 reads PRHDT; CDR2 reads FYEKMQ (reference sequence). J gave up 3 bases and V 2 bases, and 0 bases lay outside the gene matches. The CDR3 region has the DNA TGTGCCAGCAGCTTACAGGGGGACTATGGCTACACCTTC. Residues: CASSLQGDYGYTF.

The chain uses TRBV14 and TRBJ1-1, with no clear D. Germline V gives CDR1 SGHDN, CDR2 FVKESK. The CDR3 consists of 15 residues. V lost 4 bases, J lost 4 bases, and 16 bases lay in between. The CDR3 DNA reads as TGTGCCAGCAGCCCCTTACTAGGGTGGACCACTGAAGCTTTCTTT. Translation: CASSPLLGWTTEAFF.

This chain links TRBV10-3 with TRBJ1-1; no clear D. Germline assignment: CDR1 ENHRY and CDR2 SYGVKD. The CDR3 extends over 12 amino acids. V dropped 4 bases and J dropped 4 bases, with 7 bases sitting between them. For the CDR3, the DNA is TGTGCCATCAGTGGCCCGGGCACTGAAGCTTTCTTT. Translating gives CAISGPGTEAFF.

V usage is TRBV3-1 (or the pseudogene TRBV3-2) and J usage is TRBJ1-6, with 7 bases that match TRBD1. This CDR3 comprises 14 residues. V trimming: 4 bases; J trimming: 14 bases; junction bases outside the gene matches: 11. From germline, CDR1 is LGHDT and CDR2 YNNKEL (reference sequence). CDR3 in DNA: TGTGCCAGCAGCCTTACCTTCAGGGGGGAGGCCCTCCACTTT. It encodes CASSLTFRGEALHF.

The chain is built from TRBV28 and TRBJ1-3; 10 bases are shared with TRBD1. In germline, CDR1 is MDHEN, CDR2 SYDVKM. This CDR3 has 14 amino acids. The V segment lost 6 bases and the J segment 3 bases; nucleotides outside the gene matches: 2. This CDR3 reads CASRGDRGGNTIYF. As DNA, the CDR3 is TGTGCCAGCAGGGGGGACAGGGGTGGAAACACCATATATTTT. The full variable domain, in which reference TRBV28 and TRBJ1-3 provide the parts outside the CDR3, is DVKVTQSSRYLVKRTGEKVFLECVQDMDHENMFWYRQDPGLGLRLIYFSYDVKMKEKGDIPEGYSVSREKKERFSLILESASTNQTSMYLCASRGDRGGNTIYFGEGSWLTVV.

The chain employs TRBV6-5 and TRBJ2-3; D perhaps matches TRBD2 (6 bases). V was cut by 6 bases and J by 1 base, with 11 bases left in between. The CDR3 totals 14 residues. Germline CDR1 and CDR2: MNHEY and SVGAGI. The chain's CDR3 is CASRTSIGTDTQYF. The CDR3 DNA follows: TGTGCCAGCAGGACTAGTATCGGCACAGATACGCAGTATTTT.

This rearrangement joins TRBV5-5 to TRBJ2-7, with 13 bases fitting TRBD2. The CDR3 length is 19 residues. The V gene's germline CDR1 is SGHKS and CDR2 YYEKEE (reference sequence). V gave up 2 bases and J gave up 2 bases; unmatched junction bases: 13. The CDR3 DNA sequence: TGTGCCAGCAGCTTCTTTGGACTAGCGGGGGCCGCGATACCCTACGAGCAGTACTTC. Translating gives CASSFFGLAGAAIPYEQYF.

This chain uses TRBV25-1 with TRBJ2-1; D not certain. Germline CDR1 reads MGHDK; CDR2 reads SYGVNS. This CDR3 contains 13 residues. V lost 5 bases, J lost 4 bases, and 9 bases lay in between. The CDR3 sequence is CASSFALYNEQFF. In nucleotides, the CDR3 is TGTGCCAGCAGTTTCGCGTTGTACAATGAGCAGTTCTTC.

For the CDR3, the DNA is TGCGCCAGCAGTCAACCCGAAATCGGGGACACCGACACCGGGGAGCTGTTTTTT. Residues: CASSQPEIGDTDTGELFF. The chain employs TRBV23-1 and TRBJ2-2; TRBD1 is a possible D gene (6 bases). TRBV23-1 is annotated as an ORF whose role is uncertain. This CDR3 comprises 18 residues. Trimming removed 2 bases from V and 3 bases from J, with 19 bases in between.

The chain has TRBV6-5 and TRBJ2-4; 7 bases agree with TRBD1. The CDR3 is 15 amino acids. Germline lookup yields CDR1 MNHEY and CDR2 SVGAGI. V shed 2 bases, J shed 3 bases, and the junction held 4 bases outside the gene matches. The CDR3 spells CASSYTGVGKNIQYF. In nucleotides, the CDR3 is TGTGCCAGCAGTTACACAGGGGTCGGCAAAAACATTCAGTACTTC.

With regard to this clone: Other DNA sequences in the sample encode the same CDR3. The chain employs TRBV3-1 (or the pseudogene TRBV3-2) and TRBJ2-5, with 12 bases that match TRBD2. The germline gives CDR1 LGHDT, CDR2 YNNKEL (reference sequence). The CDR3 contains 15 residues. The V gene end was trimmed by 3 bases and the J gene end by 5 bases; junction bases not matched to a gene: 4. The DNA for the CDR3 is TGTGCCAGCAGCCAGACTAGCGGGGGACGGGAGACCCAGTACTTC. It yields the protein CASSQTSGGRETQYF.

The rearrangement uses TRBV4-3 and TRBJ2-7; no clear D gene. Trimming pared 0 bases from V and 2 bases from J, leaving 11 bases between. Germline CDR1 is LGHNA and CDR2 is YSLEER. This CDR3 contains 15 residues. DNA for the CDR3: TGCGCCAGCAGCCAAGATCGAGATTTTCCCTACGAGCAGTACTTC. Protein sequence: CASSQDRDFPYEQYF.

The chain carries TRBV6-5 and TRBJ2-5; 10 nucleotides align to TRBD1. The CDR3 contains 14 residues. Trimming removed 5 bases from V and 4 bases from J; junction bases left unmatched: 4. Germline assignment: CDR1 MNHEY and CDR2 SVGAGI. The CDR3 sequence: CASSPGTGAETQYF. CDR3 DNA: TGTGCCAGCAGTCCCGGGACAGGGGCAGAGACCCAGTACTTC.

J is TRBJ1-1 and V is TRBV14, with D unclear. The ends were cut back, 0 bases at V and 5 bases at J, with 13 bases in the middle. The CDR3 has 15 amino acids. Germline lookup yields CDR1 SGHDN and CDR2 FVKESK. CDR3 sequence: CASSQDRWRTTEAFF. In DNA, the CDR3 is TGTGCCAGCAGCCAAGATCGTTGGAGAACTACTGAAGCTTTCTTT.

The chain uses TRBV28 and TRBJ2-7; possibly TRBD1 for D (6 bases). This CDR3 comprises 15 residues. Trimming took 0 bases from V and 0 from J, leaving 9 bases between them. Germline assignment: CDR1 MDHEN and CDR2 SYDVKM. CDR3 nucleotide sequence: TGTGCCAGCAGTTTATGGTGGGACAACTCCTACGAGCAGTACTTC. It encodes CASSLWWDNSYEQYF. Looking up the rest from reference TRBV28 and TRBJ2-7 gives the full variable domain: DVKVTQSSRYLVKRTGEKVFLECVQDMDHENMFWYRQDPGLGLRLIYFSYDVKMKEKGDIPEGYSVSREKKERFSLILESASTNQTSMYLCASSLWWDNSYEQYFGPGTRLTVT.

The chain is built from TRBV10-3 and TRBJ1-2; 8 nucleotides match TRBD1. The germline gives CDR1 ENHRY, CDR2 SYGVKD. The CDR3 length is 13 residues. With V trimmed by 9 bases and J by 4 bases, 7 bases remained unmatched. As DNA, the CDR3 is TGTGCCATAGGACAGGGTACCACCTATGGCTACACCTTC. It specifies CAIGQGTTYGYTF.

The chain couples TRBV3-1 (or the pseudogene TRBV3-2) to TRBJ2-5, with unresolved D. Trimming took off 0 bases at V and 5 bases at J, with 13 bases between the two ends. This CDR3 region has 15 residues. Germline V lookup: CDR1 LGHDT, CDR2 YNNKEL (reference sequence). CDR3 sequence reads: CASSQDGMRIETQYF. The DNA for the CDR3 is TGTGCCAGCAGCCAAGACGGAATGAGGATTGAGACCCAGTACTTC.